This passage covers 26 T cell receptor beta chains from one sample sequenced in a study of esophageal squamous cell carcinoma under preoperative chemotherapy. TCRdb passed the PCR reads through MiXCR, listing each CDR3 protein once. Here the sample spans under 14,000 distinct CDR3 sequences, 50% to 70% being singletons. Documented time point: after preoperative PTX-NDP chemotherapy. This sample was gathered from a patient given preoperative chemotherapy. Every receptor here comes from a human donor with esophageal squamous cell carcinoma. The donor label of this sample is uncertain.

In DNA, the CDR3 is TGTGCCTGGACGAAGGCCCATGAGCAGTTCTTC. Amino acids: CAWTKAHEQFF. This sequence joins TRBV30 and TRBJ2-1; the D is unclear. The CDR3 spans 11 residues. The germline V and J ends were trimmed by 4 bases and 8 bases, with 9 bases remaining between them. Germline CDR1 and CDR2: GTSNPN and SVGIG (reference sequence). The full variable domain, its missing parts supplied by reference TRBV30 and TRBJ2-1, is SQTIHQWPATLVQPVGSPLSLECTVEGTSNPNLYWYRQAAGRGLQLLFYSVGIGQISSEVPQNLSASRPQDRQFILSSKKLLLSDSGFYLCAWTKAHEQFFGPGTRLTVL.

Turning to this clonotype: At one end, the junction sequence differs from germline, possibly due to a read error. This CDR3 is CASGAGDDDTQYF. The CDR3 coding sequence is TGTGCCAGCGGGGCGGGTGACGACGATACCCAGTATTTC. The chain carries TRBV6-1 and TRBJ2-3; D is possibly TRBD1 or TRBD2 (5 bases each). CDR3 length: 13 residues. In germline, CDR1 is MNHNS, CDR2 SASEGT.

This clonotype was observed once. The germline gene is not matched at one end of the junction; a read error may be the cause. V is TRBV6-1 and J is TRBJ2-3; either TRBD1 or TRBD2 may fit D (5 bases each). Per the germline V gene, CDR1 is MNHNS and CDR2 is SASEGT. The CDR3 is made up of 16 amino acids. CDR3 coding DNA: TGTGCCAGCAGTGGGTTTGGGGGACGCGACACAGATACGCAGTACTTT. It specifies CASSGFGGRDTDTQYF.

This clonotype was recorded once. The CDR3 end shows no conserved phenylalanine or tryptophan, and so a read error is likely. Written as DNA, the CDR3 is TGTGCCAGCAGCTTTTACGAGCAGTACTTA. The encoded protein is CASSFYEQYL. The rearrangement links TRBV6-1 to TRBJ2-5, with no clear D. The tail of the sequence fits TRBJ2-7 better, so the J call may be wrong. Germline values: CDR1 MNHNS, CDR2 SASEGT. CDR3 length equals 10 residues.

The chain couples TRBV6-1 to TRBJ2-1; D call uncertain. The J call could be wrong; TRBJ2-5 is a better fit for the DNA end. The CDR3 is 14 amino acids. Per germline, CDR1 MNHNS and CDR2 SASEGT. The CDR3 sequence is CASKSHTVQETQYF. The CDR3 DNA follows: TGTGCCAGCAAATCGCACACAGTCCAAGAGACCCAGTACTTC.

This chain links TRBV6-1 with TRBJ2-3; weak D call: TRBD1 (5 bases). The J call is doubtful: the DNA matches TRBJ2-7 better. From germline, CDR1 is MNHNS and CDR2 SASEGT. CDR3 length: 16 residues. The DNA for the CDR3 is TGTGCCAGCAGTGAATTGGGGCGGAGCGCCACAGACACGCAGTACTTC. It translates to CASSELGRSATDTQYF.

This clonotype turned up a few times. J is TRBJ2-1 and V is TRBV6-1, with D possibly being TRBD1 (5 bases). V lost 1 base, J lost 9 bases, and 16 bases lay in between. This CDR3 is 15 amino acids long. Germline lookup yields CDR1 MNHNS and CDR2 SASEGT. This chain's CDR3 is CASSEEGASYAEQFF. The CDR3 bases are TGTGCCAGCAGTGAAGAAGGGGCTAGTTATGCTGAGCAGTTCTTC.

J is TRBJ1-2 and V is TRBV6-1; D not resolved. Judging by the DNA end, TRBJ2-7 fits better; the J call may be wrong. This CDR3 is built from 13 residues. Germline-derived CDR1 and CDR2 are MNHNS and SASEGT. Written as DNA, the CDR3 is TGTGCCAGCAATCCCGGCGTCGCCTACGAGCAGTACTTC. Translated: CASNPGVAYEQYF.

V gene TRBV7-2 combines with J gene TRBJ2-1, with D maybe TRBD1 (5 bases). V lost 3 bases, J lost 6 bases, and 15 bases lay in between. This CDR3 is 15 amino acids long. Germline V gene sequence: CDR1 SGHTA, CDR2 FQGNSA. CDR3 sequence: CASSFAYPQGNEQFF. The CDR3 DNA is TGTGCCAGCAGCTTTGCATACCCGCAGGGCAATGAGCAGTTCTTC.

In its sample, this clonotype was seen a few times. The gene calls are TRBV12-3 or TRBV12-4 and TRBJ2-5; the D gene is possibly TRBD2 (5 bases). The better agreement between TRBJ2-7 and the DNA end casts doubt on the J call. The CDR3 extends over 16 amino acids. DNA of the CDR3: TGTGCCAGCAGTTTAGAGTGGGGAGCAGGAACCTACGAGCAGTACTTC. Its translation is CASSLEWGAGTYEQYF.

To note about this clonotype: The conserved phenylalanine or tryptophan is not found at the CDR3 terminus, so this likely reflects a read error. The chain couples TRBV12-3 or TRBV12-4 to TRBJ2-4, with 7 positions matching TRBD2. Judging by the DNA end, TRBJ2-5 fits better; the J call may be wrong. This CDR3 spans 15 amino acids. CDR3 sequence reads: CASSFVSTSEGTQYL. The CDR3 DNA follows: TGTGCCAGCAGTTTTGTTAGTACTAGCGAGGGGACCCAGTACTTA.

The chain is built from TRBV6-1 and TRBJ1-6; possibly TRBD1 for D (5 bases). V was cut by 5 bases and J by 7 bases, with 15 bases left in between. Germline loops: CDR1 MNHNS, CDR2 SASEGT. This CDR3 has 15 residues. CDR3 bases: TGTGCCAGCAGTCCGACAGTTTCGGGAAATTCACCCCTCCACTTT. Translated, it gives CASSPTVSGNSPLHF.

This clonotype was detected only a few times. CDR3 DNA: TGTGCCAGCAGCCTAGCGGGAGGGCCTGGAGAGCAGTACTTC. Its translation is CASSLAGGPGEQYF. The V gene is TRBV27, the J gene TRBJ2-7, with TRBD2 matching 12 bases. This CDR3 comprises 14 residues. V dropped 6 bases and J dropped 7; count of bases not matched to a gene: 7. CDR1 and CDR2 from the germline V gene are MNHEY and SMNVEV (reference sequence).

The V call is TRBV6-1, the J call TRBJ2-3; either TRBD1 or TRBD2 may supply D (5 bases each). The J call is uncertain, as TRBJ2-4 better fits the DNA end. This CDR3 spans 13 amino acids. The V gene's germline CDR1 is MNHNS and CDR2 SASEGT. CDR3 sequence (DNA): TGTGCCAGGGGGGTGAGGGACGGGGATACTCAGTACTTC. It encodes CARGVRDGDTQYF.

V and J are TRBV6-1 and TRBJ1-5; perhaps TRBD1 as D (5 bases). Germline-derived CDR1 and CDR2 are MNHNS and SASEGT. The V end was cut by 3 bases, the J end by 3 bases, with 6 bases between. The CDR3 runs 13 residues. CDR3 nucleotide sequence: TGTGCCAGCAGTGACAGGGTCAATCAGCCCCAGCATTTT. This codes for CASSDRVNQPQHF.

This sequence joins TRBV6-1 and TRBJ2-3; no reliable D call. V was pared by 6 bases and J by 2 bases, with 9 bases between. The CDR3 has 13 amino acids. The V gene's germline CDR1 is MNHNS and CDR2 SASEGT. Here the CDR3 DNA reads TGTGCCAGCAGGCCCCGTTCCACAGATACGCAGTATTTT. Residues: CASRPRSTDTQYF.

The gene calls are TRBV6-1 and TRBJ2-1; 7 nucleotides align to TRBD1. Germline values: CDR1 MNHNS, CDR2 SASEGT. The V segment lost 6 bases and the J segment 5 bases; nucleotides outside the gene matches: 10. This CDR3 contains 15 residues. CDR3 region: CASSRLTGKDNEQFF. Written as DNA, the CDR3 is TGTGCCAGCAGCCGACTGACAGGGAAGGACAATGAGCAGTTCTTC.

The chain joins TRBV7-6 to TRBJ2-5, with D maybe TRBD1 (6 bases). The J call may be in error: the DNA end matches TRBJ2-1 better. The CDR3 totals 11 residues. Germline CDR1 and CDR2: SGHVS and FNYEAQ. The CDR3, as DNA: TGTGCCAGCAGCCCAGGGGACGAGCAGTTCTTC. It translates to CASSPGDEQFF.

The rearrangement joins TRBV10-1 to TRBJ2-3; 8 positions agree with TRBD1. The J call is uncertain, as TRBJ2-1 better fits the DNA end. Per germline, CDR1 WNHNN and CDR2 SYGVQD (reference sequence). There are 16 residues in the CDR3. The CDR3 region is CASSESDFRGQGEQFF. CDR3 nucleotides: TGCGCCAGCAGTGAGTCGGATTTCAGGGGGCAAGGTGAGCAGTTCTTC.

In nucleotides, the CDR3 is TGTGCCAGCCCTAGCGGGAGGGCCATGGATACGCAGTATTTT. It is translated as CASPSGRAMDTQYF. The chain is built from TRBV6-1 and TRBJ2-3; 12 positions agree with TRBD2. The CDR3 length is 14 residues. J gave up 6 bases and V 8 bases, and 6 bases lay outside the gene matches. Germline V lookup: CDR1 MNHNS, CDR2 SASEGT.

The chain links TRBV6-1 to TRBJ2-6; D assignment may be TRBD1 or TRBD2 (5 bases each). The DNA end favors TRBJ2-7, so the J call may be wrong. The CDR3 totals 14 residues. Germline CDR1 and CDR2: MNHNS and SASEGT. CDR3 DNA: TGTGCCAGCAGTGTAGGGGAGTTCTCCTACGAGCAGTACTTC. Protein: CASSVGEFSYEQYF.

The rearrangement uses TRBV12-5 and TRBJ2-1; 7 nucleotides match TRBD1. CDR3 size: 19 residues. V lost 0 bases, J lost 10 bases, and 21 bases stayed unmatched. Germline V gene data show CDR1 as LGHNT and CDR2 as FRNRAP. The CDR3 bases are TGTGCTAGTGGTTTGGTACCGGGACAGCTGGCTAAGGGCGCCTACGAGCAGTTCTTC. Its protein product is CASGLVPGQLAKGAYEQFF.

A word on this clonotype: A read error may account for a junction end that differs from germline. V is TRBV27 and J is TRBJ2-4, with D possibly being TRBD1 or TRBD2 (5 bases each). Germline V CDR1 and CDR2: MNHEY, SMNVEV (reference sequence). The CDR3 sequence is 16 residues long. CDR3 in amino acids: CASSLSGVGAKNTQYF. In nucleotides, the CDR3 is TGTGCCAGCAGTTTATCGGGGGTGGGAGCCAAAAACACGCAGTATTTC.

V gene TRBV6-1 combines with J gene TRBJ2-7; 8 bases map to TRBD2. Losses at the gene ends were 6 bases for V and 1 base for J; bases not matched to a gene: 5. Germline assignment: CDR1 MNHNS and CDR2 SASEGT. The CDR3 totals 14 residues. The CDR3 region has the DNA TGTGCCAGCAGGGGATTAGCGGGATCCTACGAGCAGTACTTC. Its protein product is CASRGLAGSYEQYF.

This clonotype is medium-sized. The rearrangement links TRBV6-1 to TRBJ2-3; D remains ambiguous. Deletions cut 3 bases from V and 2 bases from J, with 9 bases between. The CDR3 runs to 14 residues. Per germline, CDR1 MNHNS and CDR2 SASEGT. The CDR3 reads CASSDALYTDTQYF. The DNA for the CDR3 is TGTGCCAGCAGTGACGCCCTTTACACAGATACGCAGTATTTT.

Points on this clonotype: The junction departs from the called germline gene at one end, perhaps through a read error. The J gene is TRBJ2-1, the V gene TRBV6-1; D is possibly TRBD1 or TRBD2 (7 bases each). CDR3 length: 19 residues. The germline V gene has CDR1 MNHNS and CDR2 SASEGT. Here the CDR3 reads CASSERGRAGQLFPGELFF. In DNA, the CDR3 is TGTGCCAGCAGTGAAAGGGGACGAGCGGGACAGTTATTCCCCGGTGAGCTGTTCTTC.